This TCR beta chain was identified in a study of T cells in Graves' hyperthyroidism and ophthalmopathy. General study points: Most clonotypes that expanded in the thyroid above 0.001 also showed up in blood.

Notes on this clonotype: Its antigen is unknown.

Amplification yielded TCR beta CDR3 regions, with RNA transcripts as the source. The primer set for the first-round RT-PCR of the TCR CDR3 was HTBI. TCRdb called the multiplex PCR reads again in MiXCR, with one record for every CDR3 protein. The data show 600,000 to 700,000 distinct CDR3 sequences, with just under 45% seen just once and 7% to 7.5% held by the top ten. The CDR3 is 15 residues long. The germline V gene has CDR1 SNHLY and CDR2 FYNNEI. Trimming stripped 11 bases from V and 0 bases from J, with 14 bases between. The origin of this receptor is an adult man with Graves' disease, either hyperthyroidism or ophthalmopathy (not recorded which). Sequencing was done on a sample of peripheral blood or thyroid tissue (not recorded which). The J gene is TRBJ2-6, the V gene TRBV2; TRBD1 or TRBD2 may be the D gene (5 bases each). The CDR3 sequence is CAFRDGYSGANVLTF. CDR3 bases: TGTGCCTTCCGGGACGGATACTCTGGGGCCAACGTCCTGACTTTC.